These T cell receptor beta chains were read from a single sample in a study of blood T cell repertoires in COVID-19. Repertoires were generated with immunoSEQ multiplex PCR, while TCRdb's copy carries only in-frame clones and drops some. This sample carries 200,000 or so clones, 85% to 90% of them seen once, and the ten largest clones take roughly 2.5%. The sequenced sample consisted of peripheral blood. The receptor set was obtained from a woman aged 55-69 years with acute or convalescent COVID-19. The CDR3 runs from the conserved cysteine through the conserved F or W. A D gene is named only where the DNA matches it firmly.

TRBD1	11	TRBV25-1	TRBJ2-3	CASMKDRTQYF	TGTGCCAGCATGAAGGACAGGACGCAGTATTTT
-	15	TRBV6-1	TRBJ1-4	CASSEYSQRNEKLFF	TGTGCCAGCAGTGAATATTCCCAGAGGAATGAAAAACTGTTTTTT
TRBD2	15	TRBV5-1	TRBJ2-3	CASSLVSGNTDTQYF	TGCGCCAGCAGCTTGGTTAGCGGGAACACAGATACGCAGTATTTT
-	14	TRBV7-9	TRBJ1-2	CASSFPGRLGGYTF	TGTGCCAGCAGCTTCCCCGGCAGGCTTGGTGGCTACACCTTC
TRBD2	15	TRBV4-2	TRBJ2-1	CASSQYSGAYNEQFF	TGTGCCAGCAGCCAATATAGCGGGGCCTACAATGAGCAGTTCTTC
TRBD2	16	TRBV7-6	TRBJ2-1	CASSYRGGSSYNEQFF	TGTGCCAGCAGCTACCGAGGCGGGAGCTCCTACAATGAGCAGTTCTTC
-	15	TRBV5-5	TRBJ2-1	CASSLGQGPYNEQFF	TGTGCCAGCAGCTTGGGTCAGGGCCCGTACAATGAGCAGTTCTTC
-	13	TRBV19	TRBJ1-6	CASSKPGQSPLHF	TGTGCCAGTAGTAAGCCAGGACAGTCACCCCTCCACTTT
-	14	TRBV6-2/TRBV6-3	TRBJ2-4	CASSYSAGRNIQYF	TGTGCCAGCAGTTACTCAGCTGGGAGGAACATTCAGTACTTC
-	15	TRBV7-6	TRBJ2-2	CASSLDFLPPGELFF	TGTGCCAGCAGCTTAGACTTCCTCCCCCCCGGGGAGCTGTTTTTT